The entry that follows covers one T cell receptor (beta chain) sequence. These data originate in a study of control samples from healthy donors and cancer patients. Germline assignment: CDR1 LNHDA and CDR2 SQIVND (reference sequence). Trimming at V came to 4 bases and at J to 7 bases, leaving 2 bases not matched to a gene. This CDR3 has 13 residues. The repertoire was sequenced with immunoSEQ multiplex PCR; TCRdb's copy has only in-frame clones and lacks some. The table shows 100,000 to 150,000 clones, with around 87% occurring only once. The TCR was taken from a man aged 60 to 75 in good health. This chain joins TRBV19 and TRBJ1-5, with 9 bases aligning to TRBD1. Sequenced sample: blood. The CDR3 is CASSKQGAQPQHF. DNA for the CDR3: TGTGCCAGTAGTAAACAGGGGGCCCAGCCCCAGCATTTT.